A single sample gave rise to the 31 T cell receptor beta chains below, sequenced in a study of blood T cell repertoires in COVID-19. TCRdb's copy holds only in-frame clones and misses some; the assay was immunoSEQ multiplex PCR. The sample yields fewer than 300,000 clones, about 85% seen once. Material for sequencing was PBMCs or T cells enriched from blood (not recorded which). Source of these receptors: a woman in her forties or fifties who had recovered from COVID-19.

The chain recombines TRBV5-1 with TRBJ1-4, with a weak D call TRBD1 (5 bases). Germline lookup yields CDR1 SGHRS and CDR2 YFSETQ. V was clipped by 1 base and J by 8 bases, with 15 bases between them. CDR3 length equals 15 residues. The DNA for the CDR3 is TGCGCCAGCAGCTTGTCGGCCGCGGGGGACGAAAAACTGTTTTTT. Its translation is CASSLSAAGDEKLFF.

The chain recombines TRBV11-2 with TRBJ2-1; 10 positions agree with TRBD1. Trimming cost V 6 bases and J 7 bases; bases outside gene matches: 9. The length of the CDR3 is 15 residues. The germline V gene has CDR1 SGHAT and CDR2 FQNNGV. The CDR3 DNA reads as TGTGCCAGCAGGCCGACAGGGGGCTTTGTGAATGAGCAGTTCTTC. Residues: CASRPTGGFVNEQFF.

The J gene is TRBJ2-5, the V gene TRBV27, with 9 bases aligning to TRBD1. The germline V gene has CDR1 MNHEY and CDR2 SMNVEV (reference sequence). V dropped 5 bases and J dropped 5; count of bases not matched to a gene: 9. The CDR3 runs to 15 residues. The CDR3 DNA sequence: TGTGCCAGCAGTCGCGGGACAGGGCGAGGGGAGACCCAGTACTTC. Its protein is CASSRGTGRGETQYF.

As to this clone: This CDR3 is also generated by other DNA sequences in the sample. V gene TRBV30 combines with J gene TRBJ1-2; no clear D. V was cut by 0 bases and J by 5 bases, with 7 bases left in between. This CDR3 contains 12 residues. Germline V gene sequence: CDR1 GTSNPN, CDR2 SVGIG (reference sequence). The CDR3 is CAWSVTGYGYTF. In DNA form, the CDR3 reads TGTGCCTGGAGTGTAACCGGGTATGGCTACACCTTC.

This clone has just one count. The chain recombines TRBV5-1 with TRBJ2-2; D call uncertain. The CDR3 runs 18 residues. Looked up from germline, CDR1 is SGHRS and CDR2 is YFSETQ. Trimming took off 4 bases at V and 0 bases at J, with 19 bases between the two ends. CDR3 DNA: TGCGCCAGCAGCCTAAGACTCCTTAGCAGCGCGAACACCGGGGAGCTGTTTTTT. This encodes CASSLRLLSSANTGELFF.

In DNA, the CDR3 is TGTGCCTGGAGTGTCCAGGGTAGACAGCCCCAGCATTTT. Its translation: CAWSVQGRQPQHF. The rearrangement links TRBV30 to TRBJ1-5; tentative D call: TRBD1 (5 bases). This CDR3 has 13 amino acids. Trimming cost V 0 bases and J 7 bases, with 10 bases left between them. The germline V gene has CDR1 GTSNPN and CDR2 SVGIG (reference sequence).

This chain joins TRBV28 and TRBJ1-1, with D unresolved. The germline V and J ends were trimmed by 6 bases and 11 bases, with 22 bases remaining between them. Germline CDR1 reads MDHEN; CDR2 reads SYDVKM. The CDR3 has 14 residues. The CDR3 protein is CASSLREGSVEAFF. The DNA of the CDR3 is TGTGCCAGCAGCTTACGGGAAGGTTCGGTCGAGGCTTTCTTT.

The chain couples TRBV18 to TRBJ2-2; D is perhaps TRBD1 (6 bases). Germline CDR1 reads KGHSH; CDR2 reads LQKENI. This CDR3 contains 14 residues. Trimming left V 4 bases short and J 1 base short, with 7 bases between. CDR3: CASSQGQNTGELFF. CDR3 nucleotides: TGTGCCAGCTCACAGGGACAGAACACCGGGGAGCTGTTTTTT.

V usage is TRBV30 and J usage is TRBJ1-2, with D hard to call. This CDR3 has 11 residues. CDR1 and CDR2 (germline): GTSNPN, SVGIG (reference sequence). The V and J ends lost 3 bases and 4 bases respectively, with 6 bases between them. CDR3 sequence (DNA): TGTGCCTGGAGGAGGGCCTATGGCTACACCTTC. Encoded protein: CAWRRAYGYTF.

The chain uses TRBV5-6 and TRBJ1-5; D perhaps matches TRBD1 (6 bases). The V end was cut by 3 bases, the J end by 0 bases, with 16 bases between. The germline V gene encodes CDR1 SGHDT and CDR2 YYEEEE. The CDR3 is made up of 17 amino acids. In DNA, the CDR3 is TGTGCCAGCAGCTCGTACTCACAGGGTAATAGCAATCAGCCCCAGCATTTT. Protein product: CASSSYSQGNSNQPQHF.

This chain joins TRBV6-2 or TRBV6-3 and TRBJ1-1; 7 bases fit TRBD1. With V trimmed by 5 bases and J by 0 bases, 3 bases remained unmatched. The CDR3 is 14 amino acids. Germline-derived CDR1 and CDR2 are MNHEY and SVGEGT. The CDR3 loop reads CASSTGQMNTEAFF. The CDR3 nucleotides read TGTGCCAGCAGTACGGGACAGATGAACACTGAAGCTTTCTTT.

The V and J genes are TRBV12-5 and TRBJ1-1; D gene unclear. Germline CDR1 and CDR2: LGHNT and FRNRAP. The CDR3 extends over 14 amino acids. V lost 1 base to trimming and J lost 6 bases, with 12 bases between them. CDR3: CASGLEAAQSEAFF. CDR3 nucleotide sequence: TGTGCTAGTGGTTTGGAGGCAGCGCAGTCTGAAGCTTTCTTT.

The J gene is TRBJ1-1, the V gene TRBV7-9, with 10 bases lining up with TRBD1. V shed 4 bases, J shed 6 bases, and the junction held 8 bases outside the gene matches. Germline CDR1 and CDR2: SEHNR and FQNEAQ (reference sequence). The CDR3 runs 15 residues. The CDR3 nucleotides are TGTGCCAGCAGCTCCCTCCGACAGGGGGCCGCTGAAGCTTTCTTT. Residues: CASSSLRQGAAEAFF.

This CDR3 reads CASSHPQGSGNTIYF. The CDR3 DNA is TGTGCCAGCAGCCACCCACAGGGTTCCGGAAACACCATATATTTT. The genes are TRBV3-1 (or the pseudogene TRBV3-2) and TRBJ1-3; D is perhaps TRBD1 (6 bases). Trimming left V 3 bases short and J 4 bases short, with 13 bases between. Germline V gene data show CDR1 as LGHDT and CDR2 as YNNKEL (reference sequence). The CDR3 length is 15 residues.

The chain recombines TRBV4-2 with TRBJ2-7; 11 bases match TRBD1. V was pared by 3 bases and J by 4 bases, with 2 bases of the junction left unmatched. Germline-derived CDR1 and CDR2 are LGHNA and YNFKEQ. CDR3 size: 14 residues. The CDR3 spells CASSHGQGAYEQYF. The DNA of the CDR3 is TGTGCCAGCAGCCACGGACAGGGGGCGTACGAGCAGTACTTC.

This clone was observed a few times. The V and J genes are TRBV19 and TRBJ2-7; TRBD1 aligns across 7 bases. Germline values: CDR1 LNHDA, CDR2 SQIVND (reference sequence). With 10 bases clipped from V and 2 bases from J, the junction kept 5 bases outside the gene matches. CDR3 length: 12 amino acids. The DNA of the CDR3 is TGTGCCACCGCGACAGGGACCTACGAGCAGTACTTC. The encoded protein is CATATGTYEQYF.

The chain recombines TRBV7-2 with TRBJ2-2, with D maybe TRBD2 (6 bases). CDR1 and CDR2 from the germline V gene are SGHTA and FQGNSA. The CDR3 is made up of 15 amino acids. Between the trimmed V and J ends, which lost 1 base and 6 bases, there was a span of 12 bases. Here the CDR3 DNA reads TGTGCCAGCAGCTTAGTAGGCGGGAATCCCGGGGAGCTGTTTTTT. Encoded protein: CASSLVGGNPGELFF.

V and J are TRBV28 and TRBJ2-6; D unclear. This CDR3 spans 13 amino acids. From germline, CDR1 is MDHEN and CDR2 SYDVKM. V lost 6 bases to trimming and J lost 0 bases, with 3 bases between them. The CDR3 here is CASRLSGANVLTF. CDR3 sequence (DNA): TGTGCCAGCAGACTCTCTGGGGCCAACGTCCTGACTTTC.

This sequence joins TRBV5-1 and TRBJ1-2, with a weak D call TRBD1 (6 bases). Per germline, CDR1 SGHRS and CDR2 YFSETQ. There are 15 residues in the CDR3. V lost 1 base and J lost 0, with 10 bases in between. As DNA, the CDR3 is TGCGCCAGCAGCTTGAGGACAGACTCTAACTATGGCTACACCTTC. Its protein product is CASSLRTDSNYGYTF.

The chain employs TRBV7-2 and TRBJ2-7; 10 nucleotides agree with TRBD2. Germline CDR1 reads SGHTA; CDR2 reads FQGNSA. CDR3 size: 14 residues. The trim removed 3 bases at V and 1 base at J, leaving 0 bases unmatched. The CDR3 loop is CASSFSGRSYEQYF. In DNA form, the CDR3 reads TGTGCCAGCAGCTTTAGCGGGAGGTCCTACGAGCAGTACTTC.

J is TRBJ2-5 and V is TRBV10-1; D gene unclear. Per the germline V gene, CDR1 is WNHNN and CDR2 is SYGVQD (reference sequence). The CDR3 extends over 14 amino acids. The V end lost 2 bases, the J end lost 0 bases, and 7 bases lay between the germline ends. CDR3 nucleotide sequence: TGCGCCAGCAGTGAGGGTCCTAACCAAGAGACCCAGTACTTC. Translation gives CASSEGPNQETQYF.

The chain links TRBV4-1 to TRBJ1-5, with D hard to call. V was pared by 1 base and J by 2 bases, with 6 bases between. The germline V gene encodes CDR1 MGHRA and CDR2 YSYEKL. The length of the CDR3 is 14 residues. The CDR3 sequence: CASSQVPGNQPQHF. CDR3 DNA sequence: TGCGCCAGCAGCCAAGTTCCAGGCAATCAGCCCCAGCATTTT.

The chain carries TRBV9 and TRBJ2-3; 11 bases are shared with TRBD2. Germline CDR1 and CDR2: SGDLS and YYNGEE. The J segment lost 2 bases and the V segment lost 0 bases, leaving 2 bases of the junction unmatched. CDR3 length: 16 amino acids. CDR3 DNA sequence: TGTGCCAGCAGCGTAGTGGGACTAGCGGCCACAGATACGCAGTATTTT. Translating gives CASSVVGLAATDTQYF.

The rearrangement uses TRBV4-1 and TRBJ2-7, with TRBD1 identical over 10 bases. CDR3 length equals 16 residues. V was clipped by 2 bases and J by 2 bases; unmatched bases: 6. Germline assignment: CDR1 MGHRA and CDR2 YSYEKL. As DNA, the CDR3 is TGCGCCAGCAGCCAACAGCCGGGACAGGGGACCTACGAGCAGTACTTC. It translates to CASSQQPGQGTYEQYF.

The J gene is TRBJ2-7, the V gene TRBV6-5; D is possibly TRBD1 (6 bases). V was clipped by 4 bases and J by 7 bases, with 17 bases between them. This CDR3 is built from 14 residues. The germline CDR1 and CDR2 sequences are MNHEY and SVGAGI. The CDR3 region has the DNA TGTGCCAGCAGTTCCCCAGGGGATTTAGGGGAGCAGTACTTC. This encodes CASSSPGDLGEQYF.

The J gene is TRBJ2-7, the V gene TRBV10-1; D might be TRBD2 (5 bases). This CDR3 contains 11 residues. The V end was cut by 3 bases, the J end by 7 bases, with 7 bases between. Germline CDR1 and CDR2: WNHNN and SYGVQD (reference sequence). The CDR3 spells CASSDGEEQYF. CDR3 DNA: TGCGCCAGCAGTGATGGGGAGGAGCAGTACTTC.

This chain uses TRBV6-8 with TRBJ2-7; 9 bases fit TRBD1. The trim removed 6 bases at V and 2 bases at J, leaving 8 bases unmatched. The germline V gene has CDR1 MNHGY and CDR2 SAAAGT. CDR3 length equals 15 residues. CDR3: CASRAGTGWAYEQYF. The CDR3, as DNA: TGTGCCAGCAGGGCCGGGACAGGGTGGGCCTACGAGCAGTACTTC.

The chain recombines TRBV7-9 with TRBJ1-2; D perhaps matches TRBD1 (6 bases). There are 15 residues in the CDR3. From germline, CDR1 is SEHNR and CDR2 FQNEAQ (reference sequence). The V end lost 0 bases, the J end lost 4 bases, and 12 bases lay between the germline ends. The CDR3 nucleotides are TGTGCCAGCAGCTTAGCGGGACACTATACCTATGGCTACACCTTC. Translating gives CASSLAGHYTYGYTF.

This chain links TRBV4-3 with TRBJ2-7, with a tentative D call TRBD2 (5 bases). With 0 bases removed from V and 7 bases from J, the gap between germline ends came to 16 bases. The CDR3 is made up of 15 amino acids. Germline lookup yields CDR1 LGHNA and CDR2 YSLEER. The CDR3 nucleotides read TGCGCCAGCAGCCAAGATGGAGCGCTCAGAGGGGAGCAGTACTTC. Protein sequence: CASSQDGALRGEQYF.

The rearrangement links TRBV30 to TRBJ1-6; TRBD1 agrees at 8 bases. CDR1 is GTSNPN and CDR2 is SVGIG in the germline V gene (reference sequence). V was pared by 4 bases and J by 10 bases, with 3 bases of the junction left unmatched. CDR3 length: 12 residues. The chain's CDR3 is CAWKSGGSPLHF. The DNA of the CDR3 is TGTGCCTGGAAGTCAGGGGGCTCACCCCTCCACTTT.

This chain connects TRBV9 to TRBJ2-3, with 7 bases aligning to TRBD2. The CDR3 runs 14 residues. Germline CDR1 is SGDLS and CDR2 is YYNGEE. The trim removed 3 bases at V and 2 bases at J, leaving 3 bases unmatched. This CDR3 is CASSGGGYTDTQYF. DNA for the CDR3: TGTGCCAGCAGCGGGGGAGGGTACACAGATACGCAGTATTTT.